This T cell receptor (beta chain) was obtained from a study of control samples from healthy donors and cancer patients. The data were produced by immunoSEQ multiplex PCR, yet TCRdb's version contains in-frame clones alone and is incomplete. The sample lists around 200,000 clones, over 80% seen once, with roughly 1.6% in the top ten. The germline V gene encodes CDR1 SGHDN and CDR2 FVKESK. V gave up 1 base and J gave up 4 bases, with 5 bases separating them. The CDR3 spans 14 residues. The rearrangement uses TRBV14 and TRBJ2-6; no reliable D call. The sequence was obtained from a man aged 18-30 years in good health. Sequencing used blood. CDR3 sequence (DNA): TGTGCCAGCAGCCAAGCGCTAGGGGCCAACGTCCTGACTTTC. This encodes CASSQALGANVLTF.